A single sample gave rise to the 11 T cell receptor beta chains below, sequenced in a study of graft-versus-host responses after intestinal transplantation. The repertoire was sequenced with immunoSEQ multiplex PCR; TCRdb's copy has only in-frame clones and lacks some. The profile covers approximately 110,000 clones, with approximately 94% appearing a single time and about 0.25% taken by the ten largest. These receptors have no known antigen. This sample comprised unstimulated CD4+ T cells sorted from spleen or lymph node cells, obtained before transplant. Source of these receptors: a human donor who was the organ donor for an intestinal transplant.

This clone was detected once. This sequence joins TRBV20-1 and TRBJ2-7, with D unclear. Trimming cost V 3 bases and J 6 bases, with 9 bases left between them. This CDR3 is built from 11 residues. The germline CDR1 and CDR2 sequences are DFQATT and SNEGSKA (reference sequence). CDR3 sequence: CSASGFSEQYF. CDR3 nucleotide sequence: TGCAGTGCTAGTGGTTTCTCCGAGCAGTACTTC.

This chain links TRBV6-6 with TRBJ2-2; D is ambiguous. This CDR3 contains 11 residues. Germline V gene sequence: CDR1 MNHNY, CDR2 SVGAGI (reference sequence). Trimming cost V 5 bases and J 7 bases, with 5 bases left between them. DNA of the CDR3: TGTGCCAGCAGTGAACTCGGGGAGCTGTTTTTT. Its protein is CASSELGELFF.

The chain employs TRBV5-1 and TRBJ2-5; perhaps TRBD2 as D (5 bases). The length of the CDR3 is 13 residues. Germline V lookup: CDR1 SGHRS, CDR2 YFSETQ. V gave up 0 bases and J gave up 3 bases, with 6 bases separating them. CDR3 nucleotide sequence: TGCGCCAGCAGCTTGGGAGCGGAAGAGACCCAGTACTTC. Residues: CASSLGAEETQYF.

The rearrangement uses TRBV5-1 and TRBJ2-2, with D tentatively TRBD2 (6 bases). The germline V gene has CDR1 SGHRS and CDR2 YFSETQ. This CDR3 comprises 14 residues. V lost 2 bases to trimming and J lost 1 base, with 6 bases between them. In DNA form, the CDR3 reads TGCGCCAGCAGCTTCGGGGGGAACACCGGGGAGCTGTTTTTT. Translated: CASSFGGNTGELFF.

The chain couples TRBV6-1 to TRBJ2-5, with a possible D match to TRBD2 (5 bases). V lost 0 bases and J 5 bases, leaving 10 bases between the germline ends. CDR3 length equals 14 residues. Looked up from germline, CDR1 is MNHNS and CDR2 is SASEGT. CDR3: CASSEAPSRETQYF. The CDR3 bases are TGTGCCAGCAGTGAAGCGCCTAGCCGGGAGACCCAGTACTTC.

The V call is TRBV11-3, the J call TRBJ2-6; D uncertain. Germline V CDR1 and CDR2: SGHNT, YENEEA. V was pared by 5 bases and J by 5 bases, with 22 bases between. The CDR3 is made up of 18 amino acids. CDR3 nucleotides: TGTGCCAGCAGCGGATGGTGCACTCGACAAAGTCGGGCCAACGTCCTGACTTTC. It codes for CASSGWCTRQSRANVLTF.

The chain is built from TRBV6-1 and TRBJ2-7; D call uncertain. Trimming shortened V by 4 bases and J by 3 bases, and 10 bases separated the two germline ends. CDR3 length equals 13 residues. CDR1 MNHNS and CDR2 SASEGT come from the germline V gene. CDR3 region: CASSAAKNYEQYF. Written as DNA, the CDR3 is TGTGCCAGCAGTGCAGCGAAAAACTACGAGCAGTACTTC.

The genes are TRBV18 and TRBJ2-2, with D possibly being TRBD1 (5 bases). The CDR3 length is 16 residues. Germline values: CDR1 KGHSH, CDR2 LQKENI. V was clipped by 1 base and J by 2 bases, with 11 bases between them. The CDR3 DNA is TGTGCCAGCTCACCACGTACGGACATTAACACCGGGGAGCTGTTTTTT. It yields the protein CASSPRTDINTGELFF.

In this sample, this clone turned up once. The V and J genes are TRBV7-3 and TRBJ2-3; TRBD1 is a possible D gene (5 bases). V was trimmed by 2 bases and J by 4 bases, leaving 7 bases between them. The CDR3 covers 13 residues. In germline, CDR1 is SGHTA, CDR2 FQGTGA. The CDR3 region is CASSLGAADTQYF. The CDR3 bases are TGTGCCAGCAGCTTAGGGGCCGCAGATACGCAGTATTTT. Filled out from reference TRBV7-3 and TRBJ2-3, the complete variable domain reads GAGVSQTPSNKVTEKGKYVELRCDPISGHTALYWYRQSLGQGPEFLIYFQGTGAADDSGLPNDRFFAVRPEGSVSTLKIQRTERGDSAVYLCASSLGAADTQYFGPGTRLTVL.

The chain uses TRBV25-1 and TRBJ1-2, with D uncertain. CDR1 is MGHDK, CDR2 SYGVNS, per germline. The CDR3 contains 14 residues. Trimming cost V 1 base and J 3 bases, with 9 bases left between them. The CDR3 region has the DNA TGTGCCAGCAGTGAATCAGGACTTGACTATGGCTACACCTTC. This translates into CASSESGLDYGYTF.

The chain employs TRBV2 and TRBJ2-2; 12 bases fit TRBD2. Trimming cost V 8 bases and J 5 bases; bases outside gene matches: 9. In germline, CDR1 is SNHLY, CDR2 FYNNEI. The CDR3 is 16 residues long. CDR3 nucleotide sequence: TGTGCCAGCCGCTTCCCGGGACTAGCGGGTACCGGGGAGCTGTTTTTT. This sequence encodes CASRFPGLAGTGELFF.